This TCR beta chain was recorded in a study of blood T cell repertoires in COVID-19. The protocol was immunoSEQ multiplex PCR, while the TCRdb copy is restricted to in-frame clones and leaves out a portion. The sample lists 220,000 or so clones; roughly 80% were seen once. This TCR was sampled from a man aged 25 to 40 with active or convalescent COVID-19. What was sequenced was peripheral blood.

As DNA, the CDR3 is TGTGCCAGCAGCGTAGGACAAAGTGTTGGAAACACCATATATTTT. Residues: CASSVGQSVGNTIYF. The rearrangement joins TRBV9 to TRBJ1-3; no clear D. CDR1 is SGDLS, CDR2 YYNGEE, per germline. Trimming took 0 bases from V and 3 from J, leaving 10 bases between them. The CDR3 is 15 amino acids. The full variable domain, rest sourced from reference TRBV9 and TRBJ1-3, is DSGVTQTPKHLITATGQRVTLRCSPRSGDLSVYWYQQSLDQGLQFLIQYYNGEERAKGNILERFSAQQFPDLHSELNLSSLELGDSALYFCASSVGQSVGNTIYFGEGSWLTVV.